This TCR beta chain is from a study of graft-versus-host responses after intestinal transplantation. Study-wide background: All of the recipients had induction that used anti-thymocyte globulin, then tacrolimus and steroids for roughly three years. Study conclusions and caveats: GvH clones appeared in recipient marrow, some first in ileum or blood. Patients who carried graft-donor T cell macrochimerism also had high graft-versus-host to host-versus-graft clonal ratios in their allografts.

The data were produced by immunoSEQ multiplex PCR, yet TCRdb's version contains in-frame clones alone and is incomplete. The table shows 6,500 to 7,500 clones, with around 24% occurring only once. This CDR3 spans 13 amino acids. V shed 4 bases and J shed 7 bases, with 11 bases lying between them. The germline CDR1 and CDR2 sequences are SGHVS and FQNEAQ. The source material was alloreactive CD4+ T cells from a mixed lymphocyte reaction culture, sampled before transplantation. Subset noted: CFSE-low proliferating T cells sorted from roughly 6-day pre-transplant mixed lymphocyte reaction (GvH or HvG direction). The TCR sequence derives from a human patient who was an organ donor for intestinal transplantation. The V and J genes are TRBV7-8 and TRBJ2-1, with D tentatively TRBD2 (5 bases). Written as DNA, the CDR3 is TGTGCCAGCAGCTCGGACCGGGGAAATGAGCAGTTCTTC. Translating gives CASSSDRGNEQFF.